What follows are 16 T cell receptor beta chains derived from one specimen sequenced in a study of blood T cell repertoires in COVID-19 (dated by TCRdb to the early 2020s). Library construction relied on the immunoSEQ multiplex PCR assay. TCRdb holds this immuneACCESS table with in-frame rearrangements only. Some clones are missing; in checked studies, unresolved V genes explain under half, and the rest has no known cause. This sample holds a few hundred thousand clones; approximately 87% were observed only once. Jointly, the top ten make up roughly 9.4% of the sample. Source material: PBMCs or T cells enriched from blood (not recorded which). These receptors originate from a woman between 50 and 59 years old who had recovered from COVID-19.

V usage is TRBV2 and J usage is TRBJ2-3; 8 nucleotides match TRBD2. V shed 5 bases and J 0 bases; nucleotides not matched to a gene: 4. CDR1 and CDR2 (germline): SNHLY, FYNNEI. The CDR3 has 15 residues. CDR3 nucleotides: TGTGCCAGCAGTCGCCGGGGGGGAAGCACAGATACGCAGTATTTT. Its protein is CASSRRGGSTDTQYF.

V and J are TRBV3-1 (or the pseudogene TRBV3-2) and TRBJ2-5; the match to TRBD2 covers 9 bases. There are 19 residues in the CDR3. Germline lookup yields CDR1 LGHDT and CDR2 YNNKEL (reference sequence). V gave up 0 bases and J gave up 7 bases; unmatched junction bases: 18. CDR3 in DNA: TGTGCCAGCAGCCAAGATTCCCCGGTGTTAGCGGGAGACAAAGGGACCCAGTACTTC. This translates into CASSQDSPVLAGDKGTQYF.

The CDR3 nucleotides are TGTGCCAGCAGCTTAGGAGGAGCCCCGAACACTGAAGCTTTCTTT. Its translation is CASSLGGAPNTEAFF. This sequence joins TRBV7-2 and TRBJ1-1; no clear D. This CDR3 is built from 15 residues. V dropped 1 base and J dropped 1 base, with 10 bases sitting between them. Germline CDR1 SGHTA, CDR2 FQGNSA.

The chain employs TRBV2 and TRBJ1-1; TRBD1 might be the D (5 bases). Trimming shortened V by 2 bases and J by 4 bases, and 11 bases separated the two germline ends. Germline lookup yields CDR1 SNHLY and CDR2 FYNNEI. The CDR3 length is 14 residues. The CDR3 sequence is CASSERRGTTEAFF. The CDR3 DNA reads TGTGCCAGCAGTGAAAGGCGGGGGACCACTGAAGCTTTCTTT. Filled out from reference TRBV2 and TRBJ1-1, the complete variable domain reads EPEVTQTPSHQVTQMGQEVILRCVPISNHLYFYWYRQILGQKVEFLVSFYNNEISEKSEIFDDQFSVERPDGSNFTLKIRSTKLEDSAMYFCASSERRGTTEAFFGQGTRLTVV.

The gene calls are TRBV30 and TRBJ2-7; 7 positions agree with TRBD2. Per the germline V gene, CDR1 is GTSNPN and CDR2 is SVGIG (reference sequence). The CDR3 extends over 14 amino acids. J lost 1 base, V lost 2 bases, and 5 bases had no gene match. In DNA, the CDR3 is TGTGCCTGGAGTACGGGGGGAATTTCCTACGAGCAGTACTTC. This encodes CAWSTGGISYEQYF.

The rearrangement links TRBV19 to TRBJ1-5; TRBD1 is a possible D gene (6 bases). Looked up from germline, CDR1 is LNHDA and CDR2 is SQIVND (reference sequence). There are 16 residues in the CDR3. With 2 bases removed from V and 4 bases from J, the gap between germline ends came to 15 bases. In DNA, the CDR3 is TGTGCCAGTAGTATATTTGCCAGGGGAAGGAATCAGCCCCAGCATTTT. As protein: CASSIFARGRNQPQHF.

The chain couples TRBV5-4 to TRBJ2-7, with 8 bases lining up with TRBD1. Germline V gene sequence: CDR1 SGHNT, CDR2 YYREEE (reference sequence). V shed 4 bases, J shed 5 bases, and the junction held 11 bases outside the gene matches. The CDR3 runs to 15 residues. CDR3 sequence: CASSVGQGDSDEQYF. The CDR3 bases are TGTGCCAGCAGCGTAGGACAGGGTGACAGCGACGAGCAGTACTTC.

There are a few counts of this clone. The chain links TRBV4-1 to TRBJ1-2; D is uncertain. Germline-derived CDR1 and CDR2 are MGHRA and YSYEKL. The CDR3 is 16 amino acids. V was clipped by 0 bases and J by 3 bases, with 14 bases between them. The CDR3 loop is CASSQDYARRDYGYTF. Written as DNA, the CDR3 is TGCGCCAGCAGCCAAGATTACGCCCGGAGAGACTATGGCTACACCTTC.

The chain joins TRBV6-2 or TRBV6-3 to TRBJ1-1; 9 nucleotides agree with TRBD1. This CDR3 has 17 amino acids. CDR1 and CDR2 (germline): MNHEY, SVGEGT. V was pared by 0 bases and J by 2 bases, with 7 bases of the junction left unmatched. CDR3 nucleotides: TGTGCCAGCAGTTACTCTTGGGACAGGGCCTCTAACACTGAAGCTTTCTTT. It encodes CASSYSWDRASNTEAFF.

The chain is built from TRBV15 and TRBJ2-7; perhaps TRBD2 as D (5 bases). CDR1 is LNHNV and CDR2 is YYDKDF in the germline V gene (reference sequence). Trimming left V 6 bases short and J 0 bases short, with 12 bases between. The CDR3 is made up of 14 amino acids. The CDR3 nucleotides read TGTGCCACCAGATCAGACTATAGCTCCTACGAGCAGTACTTC. Its protein product is CATRSDYSSYEQYF. Variable domain in full (rest from reference TRBV15 and TRBJ2-7): DAMVIQNPRYQVTQFGKPVTLSCSQTLNHNVMYWYQQKSSQAPKLLFHYYDKDFNNEADTPDNFQSRRPNTSFCFLDIRSPGLGDTAMYLCATRSDYSSYEQYFGPGTRLTVT.

This chain connects TRBV5-1 to TRBJ2-7, with 10 bases fitting TRBD1. V was clipped by 7 bases and J by 3 bases; unmatched bases: 7. Germline V lookup: CDR1 SGHRS, CDR2 YFSETQ. There are 14 residues in the CDR3. This CDR3 reads CASAPTGGVYEQYF. The CDR3 DNA is TGCGCCAGCGCACCGACAGGGGGCGTCTACGAGCAGTACTTC.

This rearrangement joins TRBV30 to TRBJ2-1; 12 bases are shared with TRBD2. From germline, CDR1 is GTSNPN and CDR2 SVGIG (reference sequence). Unmatched junction bases numbered 6, after V lost 3 bases and J lost 3 bases. The CDR3 is 16 residues long. CDR3 sequence reads: CAWRITSGGLYNEQFF. DNA for the CDR3: TGTGCCTGGAGAATAACTAGCGGGGGGCTCTACAATGAGCAGTTCTTC.

The J gene is TRBJ2-1, the V gene TRBV7-2, with D tentatively TRBD2 (6 bases). In germline, CDR1 is SGHTA, CDR2 FQGNSA. The germline V and J ends were trimmed by 3 bases and 4 bases, with 19 bases remaining between them. The CDR3 sequence is 17 residues long. CDR3 residues: CASSLRIRDLSYNEQFF. CDR3 sequence (DNA): TGTGCCAGCAGCTTGCGCATCCGGGACTTATCGTACAATGAGCAGTTCTTC.

The V call is TRBV4-2, the J call TRBJ2-7; D is unresolved. The CDR3 extends over 13 amino acids. V was clipped by 1 base and J by 2 bases, with 6 bases between them. CDR1 is LGHNA, CDR2 YNFKEQ, per germline. The CDR3: CASSQASPYEQYF. The CDR3 bases are TGTGCCAGCAGCCAAGCATCCCCCTACGAGCAGTACTTC.

The chain employs TRBV9 and TRBJ1-2, with 7 bases aligning to TRBD1. V was pared by 4 bases and J by 3 bases, with 3 bases of the junction left unmatched. Per germline, CDR1 SGDLS and CDR2 YYNGEE. The CDR3 consists of 13 residues. CDR3 residues: CASSPTGDYGYTF. CDR3 nucleotide sequence: TGTGCCAGCAGCCCTACAGGGGACTATGGCTACACCTTC. Using reference TRBV9 and TRBJ1-2 for the parts outside the CDR3, the full variable domain is DSGVTQTPKHLITATGQRVTLRCSPRSGDLSVYWYQQSLDQGLQFLIQYYNGEERAKGNILERFSAQQFPDLHSELNLSSLELGDSALYFCASSPTGDYGYTFGSGTRLTVV.

This sequence joins TRBV4-1 and TRBJ1-6; unclear D gene. The CDR3 is 15 residues long. V lost 4 bases, J lost 7 bases, and 14 bases lay in between. Germline assignment: CDR1 MGHRA and CDR2 YSYEKL. In DNA, the CDR3 is TGCGCCAGCAGCCCAAGTCAGTCGGAGAATTCACCCCTCCACTTT. This sequence encodes CASSPSQSENSPLHF.